This T cell receptor (beta chain) was retrieved from a study of blood T cell repertoires in COVID-19. Study overall: Samples taken during acute and convalescent COVID-19 were collected in the United States, Italy and Spain. Sources were T cells, B-cell-depleted T cells, or PBMCs; the material itself was cDNA or gDNA.

In the study's own analysis: Reference gene primer amplification gave nucleated cell count estimates. Sequencing was performed with immunoSEQ multiplex PCR; in TCRdb, only in-frame clones are kept and a portion is missing. The V and J calls and clone size were taken over from that table, and D and trimming were inferred from the DNA. In the table there are 200,000 to 300,000 clones, about 93% of which are singletons. While infection was still active, Seattle patients were enrolled and then followed longitudinally. The length of the CDR3 is 15 residues. V dropped 5 bases and J dropped 2 bases, with 13 bases sitting between them. Germline V gene lookup returns CDR1 SEHNR and CDR2 FQNEAQ (reference sequence).

Sequencing was performed on peripheral blood. V usage is TRBV7-9 and J usage is TRBJ1-5, with a weak D call TRBD1 (6 bases). The sequence was collected from a young man with COVID-19, enrolled during active disease. CDR3 amino acids: CASSQTGPGNQPQHF. CDR3 coding DNA: TGTGCCAGCAGCCAAACAGGGCCGGGCAATCAGCCCCAGCATTTT.